The clone carrying this T cell receptor beta chain was found many times. Its antigen is unidentified. The data derive from a study of early T cells in non-severe SARS-CoV-2 infection. Study-level findings and limits: Lookups in VDJdb leaned toward anti-spike CD8 responses and missed private and CD4 specificities.

V dropped 0 bases and J dropped 11; count of bases not matched to a gene: 5. The CDR3 spans 14 residues. CDR1 is SGHDN and CDR2 is FVKESK in the germline V gene. Molecules of cDNA were individually given unique molecular identifiers that were attached to them. TCRdb redid the calling of the 5' RACE reads with MiXCR, one entry per CDR3 protein. The sample yields approximately 30,000 distinct CDR3 sequences, 5.5% to 8% seen once. The specimen sequenced was whole blood. The clonotype originates from an adult who was a healthcare worker with PCR-confirmed SARS-CoV-2 infection or an uninfected control (not recorded which). The genes are TRBV14 and TRBJ1-4; 8 bases line up with TRBD1. This CDR3 is CASSQDRTGRKLFF. CDR3 nucleotides: TGTGCCAGCAGCCAAGACCGGACAGGGAGGAAACTGTTTTTT.